This T cell receptor beta chain was obtained from a study of OX40 agonist ivuxolimab in advanced cancers. Whole-study context: Prior anti-PD-1, anti-PD-L1 or anti-CTLA-4 therapy was allowed; over 30% had some. Study results and limitations: Low clonal expansion, among the lowest seen, marked partial responders at 0.1-3.0 mg/kg.

The CDR3 has 18 residues. With V trimmed by 11 bases and J by 0 bases, 12 bases remained unmatched. The V gene's germline CDR1 is ENHRY and CDR2 SYGVKD. A note on this clone: Its antigen is not known.

It was autoimmune disease history or systemic immunosuppression that excluded patients. The protocol was immunoSEQ multiplex PCR, while the TCRdb copy is restricted to in-frame clones and leaves out a portion. This sample has roughly 81,000 clones, with 94% found just once. Here the sequenced sample was CD4+ or CD8+ T cells sorted from blood, taken in a trial of the OX40 agonist ivuxolimab. This TCR was sampled from an adult with an advanced solid tumor such as melanoma, head and neck, liver or kidney cancer. This chain connects TRBV10-3 to TRBJ2-6; 11 bases are a match to TRBD1. CDR3 protein: CAATKDRGLPSGANVLTF. The CDR3 nucleotides are TGTGCCGCGACCAAGGACAGGGGGCTACCCTCTGGGGCCAACGTCCTGACTTTC.